The 32 T cell receptor beta chains below come from one sample, sequenced in a study of immune cell composition in non-small cell lung cancer. TCRdb's copy holds only in-frame clones and misses some; the assay was immunoSEQ multiplex PCR. This sample has 1,500 to 2,500 clones, with about two thirds found just once. Normal lung was sampled as far from the tumour as possible, at least 3 cm. The specimen was non-adjacent lung tissue. All receptors derive from a human donor with non-small cell lung cancer.

The V call is TRBV12-1, the J call TRBJ1-1; the DNA was not used to check the table's D call, TRBD1. TRBV12-1 is recorded as a pseudogene. This CDR3 region has 13 residues. DNA for the CDR3: TGTGCCAGCAGGAGACCACGACAGGGCGAAGCTTTCTTT. As protein: CASRRPRQGEAFF.

The chain uses TRBV27 and TRBJ2-5; D perhaps matches TRBD1 (6 bases). Trimming left V 3 bases short and J 0 bases short, with 11 bases between. Germline lookup yields CDR1 MNHEY and CDR2 SMNVEV (reference sequence). The CDR3 consists of 15 residues. The CDR3 loop reads CASSLGQGYQETQYF. The CDR3, as DNA: TGTGCCAGCAGTTTGGGTCAGGGGTACCAAGAGACCCAGTACTTC.

Only a few counts were recorded for this clone. V gene TRBV27 combines with J gene TRBJ1-5, with a tentative D call TRBD1 (5 bases). The CDR3 length is 14 residues. Germline CDR1 MNHEY, CDR2 SMNVEV (reference sequence). Between the trimmed V and J ends, which lost 4 bases and 2 bases, there was a span of 9 bases. In DNA form, the CDR3 reads TGTGCCAGCAGTTGGAGGGACGGCAATCAGCCCCAGCATTTT. The encoded protein is CASSWRDGNQPQHF.

The chain recombines TRBV27 with TRBJ2-7; 9 bases line up with TRBD2. Germline V gives CDR1 MNHEY, CDR2 SMNVEV (reference sequence). The CDR3 has 14 residues. Unmatched junction bases numbered 8, after V lost 6 bases and J lost 5 bases. CDR3 region: CASSAGGGRDEQYF. In DNA form, the CDR3 reads TGTGCCAGCAGCGCGGGAGGGGGGCGAGACGAGCAGTACTTC.

The genes are TRBV27 and TRBJ1-5, with a tentative D call TRBD1 (6 bases). Between the trimmed V and J ends, which lost 4 bases and 4 bases, there was a span of 11 bases. Germline V gene sequence: CDR1 MNHEY, CDR2 SMNVEV (reference sequence). The CDR3 has 14 amino acids. In DNA, the CDR3 is TGTGCCAGCAGTTCGCCGGGGACAAATCAGCCCCAGCATTTT. It yields the protein CASSSPGTNQPQHF.

V is TRBV5-6 and J is TRBJ1-3; the D gene is possibly TRBD1 (5 bases). Germline lookup yields CDR1 SGHDT and CDR2 YYEEEE. The V gene lost 2 bases and the J gene lost 4 bases, with 10 bases spanning the gap. CDR3 length equals 14 residues. The CDR3 sequence: CASSFPGIGNTIYF. CDR3 nucleotides: TGTGCCAGCAGCTTCCCAGGGATCGGAAACACCATATATTTT.

The genes are TRBV28 and TRBJ2-1, with a weak D call TRBD1 (6 bases). The CDR3 is made up of 15 amino acids. V gave up 4 bases and J gave up 3 bases, with 13 bases separating them. The V gene's germline CDR1 is MDHEN and CDR2 SYDVKM. The CDR3 is CASSSPGANYNEQFF. The CDR3, as DNA: TGTGCCAGCAGTTCACCAGGGGCAAACTACAATGAGCAGTTCTTC. The entire variable domain, with the rest obtained from reference TRBV28 and TRBJ2-1, is as follows: DVKVTQSSRYLVKRTGEKVFLECVQDMDHENMFWYRQDPGLGLRLIYFSYDVKMKEKGDIPEGYSVSREKKERFSLILESASTNQTSMYLCASSSPGANYNEQFFGPGTRLTVL.

J is TRBJ2-3 and V is TRBV27; a possible D gene is TRBD2 (7 bases). CDR1 is MNHEY, CDR2 SMNVEV, per germline (reference sequence). CDR3 length equals 17 residues. V was trimmed by 5 bases and J by 3 bases, leaving 21 bases between them. The CDR3 DNA follows: TGTGCCAGCAGTGGGGGTTCGGTGGGGGGGCCTACAGATACGCAGTATTTT. This translates into CASSGGSVGGPTDTQYF.

This rearrangement joins TRBV6-6 to TRBJ2-2, with a weak D call TRBD1 (6 bases). With 5 bases removed from V and 1 base from J, the gap between germline ends came to 11 bases. There are 15 residues in the CDR3. CDR1 and CDR2 (germline): MNHNY, SVGAGI (reference sequence). The CDR3 region is CASSRGTQNTGELFF. The CDR3 coding sequence is TGTGCCAGCAGTAGGGGGACACAGAACACCGGGGAGCTGTTTTTT.

The genes are TRBV6-5 and TRBJ2-6; D remains ambiguous. CDR3 length: 14 amino acids. Germline V gene sequence: CDR1 MNHEY, CDR2 SVGAGI. V was trimmed by 6 bases and J by 0 bases, leaving 6 bases between them. The CDR3 region has the DNA TGTGCCAGCAGGTCTATCTCTGGGGCCAACGTCCTGACTTTC. Translating gives CASRSISGANVLTF.

This clone came up a few times. The chain carries TRBV6-5 and TRBJ2-2; the match to TRBD2 covers 9 bases. This CDR3 has 16 residues. Germline CDR1 is MNHEY and CDR2 is SVGAGI. V shed 0 bases and J 1 base; nucleotides not matched to a gene: 0. CDR3 in amino acids: CASSYSTSGNTGELFF. CDR3 nucleotide sequence: TGTGCCAGCAGTTACTCGACTAGCGGGAACACCGGGGAGCTGTTTTTT.

The rearrangement uses TRBV2 and TRBJ2-3; 7 bases map to TRBD1. The CDR3 is made up of 15 amino acids. Germline V gives CDR1 SNHLY, CDR2 FYNNEI. The V gene end was trimmed by 2 bases and the J gene end by 5 bases; junction bases not matched to a gene: 7. CDR3 loop: CASSEPDRVGDTQYF. The CDR3 bases are TGTGCCAGCAGTGAACCAGACAGGGTTGGAGATACGCAGTATTTT.

The chain joins TRBV2 to TRBJ2-2; D is possibly TRBD1 (5 bases). The CDR3 is 17 residues long. Trimming left V 7 bases short and J 0 bases short, with 18 bases between. Germline V gene data show CDR1 as SNHLY and CDR2 as FYNNEI. The CDR3 sequence: CASTMHRGSANTGELFF. The CDR3 region has the DNA TGTGCCAGCACTATGCATAGGGGATCCGCGAACACCGGGGAGCTGTTTTTT.

CDR3 sequence reads: CASSEGTSGGGRLYTQYF. The CDR3 DNA is TGTGCCAGCAGCGAGGGGACTAGCGGGGGAGGAAGGCTCTATACGCAGTATTTT. V usage is TRBV9 and J usage is TRBJ2-3, with 14 bases that match TRBD2. The CDR3 loop spans 18 amino acids. Germline trimming cut 3 bases from V and 7 bases from J; bases unmatched to any gene: 13. Germline CDR1 SGDLS, CDR2 YYNGEE.

This clone was seen a handful of times. This CDR3 reads CASSFTSGSSYEQYF. The CDR3 coding sequence is TGTGCCAGCAGCTTTACTAGCGGGAGCTCCTACGAGCAGTACTTC. J is TRBJ2-7 and V is TRBV7-2; 11 nucleotides agree with TRBD2. The CDR3 is made up of 15 amino acids. CDR1 is SGHTA, CDR2 FQGNSA, per germline. The junction had 1 base not matched to a gene; V was cut back by 3 bases and J by 0 bases.

This clone occurred once. The chain is built from TRBV7-9 and TRBJ2-1; 7 positions agree with TRBD2. Germline V CDR1 and CDR2: SEHNR, FQNEAQ (reference sequence). Trimming cost V 5 bases and J 5 bases; bases outside gene matches: 12. This CDR3 comprises 16 residues. The CDR3 here is CASSPLGAGKDNEQFF. The CDR3, as DNA: TGTGCCAGCAGCCCCCTAGGAGCGGGGAAGGACAATGAGCAGTTCTTC.

The rearrangement uses TRBV7-3 and TRBJ2-5; 7 bases line up with TRBD2. This CDR3 has 15 amino acids. The V gene's germline CDR1 is SGHTA and CDR2 FQGTGA. The J segment lost 2 bases and the V segment lost 3 bases, leaving 6 bases of the junction unmatched. CDR3 residues: CASSLAGVPQETQYF. The CDR3 DNA sequence: TGTGCCAGCAGCTTGGCGGGAGTCCCACAAGAGACCCAGTACTTC.

The V and J genes are TRBV18 and TRBJ1-1; TRBD1 aligns across 8 bases. This CDR3 is 15 amino acids long. Germline values: CDR1 KGHSH, CDR2 LQKENI. Germline trimming cut 2 bases from V and 0 bases from J; bases unmatched to any gene: 2. In nucleotides, the CDR3 is TGTGCCAGCTCACCAGCGGACAGGGTGAACACTGAAGCTTTCTTT. It specifies CASSPADRVNTEAFF. Supplemented by reference TRBV18 and TRBJ1-1, the full variable domain reads NAGVMQNPRHLVRRRGQEARLRCSPMKGHSHVYWYRQLPEEGLKFMVYLQKENIIDESGMPKERFSAEFPKEGPSILRIQQVVRGDSAAYFCASSPADRVNTEAFFGQGTRLTVV.

The J gene is TRBJ1-5, the V gene TRBV7-2; D gene unclear. Germline V gene sequence: CDR1 SGHTA, CDR2 FQGNSA. The CDR3 is made up of 13 amino acids. The V end lost 3 bases, the J end lost 2 bases, and 5 bases lay between the germline ends. The CDR3: CASSFERNQPQHF. CDR3 DNA sequence: TGTGCCAGCAGCTTCGAGCGCAATCAGCCCCAGCATTTT.

This chain uses TRBV4-1 with TRBJ2-5; the match to TRBD2 covers 13 bases. CDR3 size: 16 residues. J lost 1 base, V lost 4 bases, and 3 bases had no gene match. In germline, CDR1 is MGHRA, CDR2 YSYEKL. CDR3: CASSPRTSGGQETQYF. The DNA of the CDR3 is TGCGCCAGCAGCCCGCGGACTAGCGGGGGCCAAGAGACCCAGTACTTC.

This chain joins TRBV19 and TRBJ2-3, with 10 positions matching TRBD2. V lost 4 bases and J lost 5; bases outside the gene matches: 9. The CDR3 length is 16 residues. In germline, CDR1 is LNHDA, CDR2 SQIVND (reference sequence). Written as DNA, the CDR3 is TGTGCCAGTAGTAGACAAGCGGGAGGGCCTTTAGATACGCAGTATTTT. This translates into CASSRQAGGPLDTQYF. The variable domain in full, completed from reference TRBV19 and TRBJ2-3, reads DGGITQSPKYLFRKEGQNVTLSCEQNLNHDAMYWYRQDPGQGLRLIYYSQIVNDFQKGDIAEGYSVSREKKESFPLTVTSAQKNPTAFYLCASSRQAGGPLDTQYFGPGTRLTVL.

This clone was seen only a few times. V and J are TRBV13 and TRBJ1-1, with D tentatively TRBD1 (5 bases). Germline values: CDR1 PRHDT, CDR2 FYEKMQ (reference sequence). V shed 0 bases and J shed 3 bases, with 14 bases lying between them. The CDR3 contains 16 residues. The CDR3 DNA is TGTGCCAGCAGCTTAGGCCGAGATACAGGCTACACTGAAGCTTTCTTT. It translates to CASSLGRDTGYTEAFF.

V gene TRBV29-1 combines with J gene TRBJ1-1, with a weak D call TRBD1 (6 bases). The CDR3 covers 10 residues. Trimming took 7 bases from V and 11 from J, leaving 14 bases between them. In germline, CDR1 is SQVTM, CDR2 ANQGSEA. The chain's CDR3 is CSAGFTGAFF. For the CDR3, the DNA is TGCAGCGCTGGGTTTACAGGGGCTTTCTTT.

V is TRBV2 and J is TRBJ1-3; the D gene is possibly TRBD1 (6 bases). The CDR3 is 15 residues long. CDR1 and CDR2 (germline): SNHLY, FYNNEI. The ends were cut back, 3 bases at V and 0 bases at J, with 9 bases in the middle. The CDR3 DNA is TGTGCCAGCAGTGATGTGGACAGCTCTGGAAACACCATATATTTT. It is translated as CASSDVDSSGNTIYF. Full variable domain (outside the CDR3, taken from reference TRBV2 and TRBJ1-3): EPEVTQTPSHQVTQMGQEVILRCVPISNHLYFYWYRQILGQKVEFLVSFYNNEISEKSEIFDDQFSVERPDGSNFTLKIRSTKLEDSAMYFCASSDVDSSGNTIYFGEGSWLTVV.

The chain joins TRBV4-3 to TRBJ2-1, with 9 nucleotides matching TRBD1. With V trimmed by 1 base and J by 5 bases, 3 bases remained unmatched. The CDR3 loop spans 15 amino acids. The germline gives CDR1 LGHNA, CDR2 YSLEER. CDR3 sequence: CASSQVGQGHNEQFF. Here the CDR3 DNA reads TGCGCCAGCAGCCAAGTGGGACAGGGCCACAATGAGCAGTTCTTC.

CDR3 protein: CASSLTRGGDNEQFF. CDR3 in DNA: TGTGCCAGCAGCTTGACCCGCGGGGGGGATAATGAGCAGTTCTTC. The rearrangement uses TRBV5-8 and TRBJ2-1; TRBD2 agrees at 9 bases. Germline lookup yields CDR1 SGHTS and CDR2 YDEGEE. CDR3 length: 15 amino acids. The junction had 6 bases not matched to a gene; V was cut back by 1 base and J by 7 bases.

V gene TRBV2 combines with J gene TRBJ2-1, with a possible D match to TRBD2 (7 bases). Germline V CDR1 and CDR2: SNHLY, FYNNEI. The CDR3 loop spans 13 amino acids. The ends were cut back, 5 bases at V and 8 bases at J, with 13 bases in the middle. The DNA of the CDR3 is TGTGCCAGCAGTAAGGGGGAGGGGGATGAGCAGTTCTTC. Translated: CASSKGEGDEQFF.

This clone was counted between two and nine times. This chain joins TRBV4-1 and TRBJ1-2, with D perhaps TRBD1 (5 bases). From germline, CDR1 is MGHRA and CDR2 YSYEKL. Between the trimmed V and J ends, which lost 0 bases and 6 bases, there was a span of 14 bases. This CDR3 contains 15 residues. CDR3: CASSQDPQGHNGYTF. As DNA, the CDR3 is TGCGCCAGCAGCCAAGATCCTCAGGGTCATAATGGCTACACCTTC.

V gene TRBV13 combines with J gene TRBJ1-2; D not certain. The V gene lost 3 bases and the J gene lost 0 bases, with 5 bases spanning the gap. This CDR3 spans 13 amino acids. Looked up from germline, CDR1 is PRHDT and CDR2 is FYEKMQ (reference sequence). In DNA form, the CDR3 reads TGTGCCAGCAGCTTCCGGGCTAACTATGGCTACACCTTC. This codes for CASSFRANYGYTF.

The rearrangement links TRBV28 to TRBJ1-5, with TRBD1 matching 12 bases. V lost 6 bases to trimming and J lost 4 bases; unmatched junction nucleotides: 7. This CDR3 has 16 amino acids. Germline CDR1 is MDHEN and CDR2 is SYDVKM. Written as DNA, the CDR3 is TGTGCCAGCAGCCCTGGGGACAGGGGGCGAAATCAGCCCCAGCATTTT. It translates to CASSPGDRGRNQPQHF.

This clone appeared once. The rearrangement joins TRBV21-1 to TRBJ2-7; the table's D call, TRBD2, has no DNA check behind it. TRBV21-1 is shown as a pseudogene. CDR3 length: 15 amino acids. The CDR3 coding sequence is TGTGCCAGCTCCCTAGCGGGCGACTGTTCCTACGAGCAGTACTTC. Translated, it gives CASSLAGDCSYEQYF.

This clone was recorded only once. This chain joins TRBV7-9 and TRBJ2-2, with 7 bases lining up with TRBD2. The junction had 8 bases not matched to a gene; V was cut back by 9 bases and J by 1 base. The CDR3 runs to 15 residues. Per germline, CDR1 SEHNR and CDR2 FQNEAQ (reference sequence). The CDR3 is CASLAPGGNTGELFF. Here the CDR3 DNA reads TGTGCCAGTCTCGCCCCGGGGGGGAACACCGGGGAGCTGTTTTTT.